This T cell receptor (beta chain) was captured by sequencing in a study of shared clonotypes between healthy human individuals. Study context: Each donor's CD4 naive and CD4 memory cells filled three plates apiece, CD8 naive two, and CD8 memory one.

This clone was recorded only once. Sequencing was performed with immunoSEQ multiplex PCR; in TCRdb, only in-frame clones are kept and a portion is missing. The table has more than 400,000 clones, 90% to 97% seen once; the top ten hold about 0.057%. Germline V gene data show CDR1 as SEHNR and CDR2 as FQNEAQ (reference sequence). V was pared by 2 bases and J by 0 bases, with 5 bases between. This CDR3 has 15 amino acids. The specimen was naive CD4+ T cells sorted from blood. Subset meaning: CD45RA+ positively selected. The rearrangement joins TRBV7-9 to TRBJ2-6; D is unresolved. This clonotype was sampled from a woman aged 30 to 39 in good health. CDR3 region: CASSLRNSGANVLTF. As DNA, the CDR3 is TGTGCCAGCAGCTTAAGGAACTCTGGGGCCAACGTCCTGACTTTC.